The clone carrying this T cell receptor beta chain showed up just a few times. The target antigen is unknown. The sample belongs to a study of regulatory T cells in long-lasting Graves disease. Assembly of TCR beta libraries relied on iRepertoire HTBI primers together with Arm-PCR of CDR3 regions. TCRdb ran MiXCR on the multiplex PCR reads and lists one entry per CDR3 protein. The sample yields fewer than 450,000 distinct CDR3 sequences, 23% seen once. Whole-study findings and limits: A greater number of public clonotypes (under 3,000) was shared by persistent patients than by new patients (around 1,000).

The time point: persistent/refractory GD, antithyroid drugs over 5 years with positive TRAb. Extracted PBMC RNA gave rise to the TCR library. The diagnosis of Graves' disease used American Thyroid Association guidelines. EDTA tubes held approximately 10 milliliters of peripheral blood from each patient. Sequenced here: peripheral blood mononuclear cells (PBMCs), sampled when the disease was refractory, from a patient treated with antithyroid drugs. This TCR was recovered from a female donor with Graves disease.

CDR3 in amino acids: CASSYSFGQGTGELFF. For the CDR3, the DNA is TGTGCCAGCAGTTACTCGTTTGGACAGGGCACCGGGGAGCTGTTTTTT. The chain combines TRBV6-2 or TRBV6-3 with TRBJ2-2; 8 bases fit TRBD1. Germline V CDR1 and CDR2: MNHEY, SVGEGT. The CDR3 consists of 16 residues. J gave up 4 bases and V 0 bases, and 4 bases lay outside the gene matches.